Ten or more counts support the clone carrying this T cell receptor (beta chain). Its antigen is not known. The sample originates from a study of regulatory T cells in long-lasting Graves disease. Broader study findings: Newly diagnosed Graves' patients had higher TCR diversity than persistent ones. With a small sample size, accuracy may have been reduced. In persistent patients, shared public clonotypes (more than 2,500) outnumbered those in new patients (about 890).

TCR beta libraries were built with iRepertoire HTBI primers and Arm-PCR of CDR3 regions. Using its own MiXCR run on the multiplex PCR reads, TCRdb lists one record per CDR3 protein. Of around 400,000 distinct CDR3 sequences listed, around 15% are singletons. The time point: newly diagnosed GD, antithyroid drugs for less than 3 months. TCR sequences were obtained from RNA taken from PBMCs. A nine-milliliter sample of peripheral blood was drawn into EDTA tubes. Germline V lookup: CDR1 MNHEY, CDR2 SMNVEV (reference sequence). The CDR3 is 15 residues long. With 5 bases clipped from V and 7 bases from J, the junction kept 8 bases outside the gene matches.

This TCR derives from a female donor with Graves disease. Source: peripheral blood mononuclear cells (PBMCs), taken at new diagnosis, from a patient treated with antithyroid drugs. The chain uses TRBV27 and TRBJ2-1; TRBD2 matches at 10 bases. The CDR3 DNA reads TGTGCCAGCAGTCGTAGCGGGAGGACCATTAATGAGCAGTTCTTC. Translated, it gives CASSRSGRTINEQFF.